This T cell receptor (beta chain) was retrieved from a study of cytomegalovirus exposure and HLA in healthy donors. Overall study: As released early, the data held approximately 80 million unique TCRs from HLA-typed donors. Overall study findings and caveats: The authors later linked a missense DCLRE1C variant to TCR beta V- and J-gene trimming.

About this clone: As yet, its antigen is unknown.

The PCR ran on 60 Vbeta and 13 Jbeta primers. Only in-frame clones appear in the TCRdb table, and some are missing; sequencing was by immunoSEQ multiplex PCR. The sample records about 180,000 clones, about four fifths being singletons. Germline CDR1 is MDHEN and CDR2 is SYDVKM. The CDR3 has 13 residues. V lost 6 bases, J lost 8 bases, and 16 bases lay in between. This sequence joins TRBV28 and TRBJ1-2; weak D call: TRBD1 (6 bases). This TCR was recovered from a woman aged 18-30 years in good health and CMV-seropositive. Material for sequencing was PBMCs. CDR3 nucleotide sequence: TGTGCCAGCAGCCTTCAGGGGATCGTCGGCTACACCTTC. It specifies CASSLQGIVGYTF.